This T cell receptor (beta chain) was sequenced for a study of blood T cells in healthy people across ages. Together with a sample-barcoded 5' primer, a J-beta primer mix was included in a second PCR lasting about 6 to 11 cycles. MiXCR was run by TCRdb on the 5' RACE reads, yielding one entry per CDR3 protein. This table holds more than 750,000 distinct CDR3 sequences, about 28% found once. This clonotype was seen repeatedly, ten times or more. These data are also associated with another study on T cells of mothers and their children.

The specimen sequenced was blood. This receptor was taken from a woman aged 40 to 50 in good health.

Here the CDR3 DNA reads TGTGCCAGCAGTTTGTTTGGGACAGGGGACGACGAGCAGTACTTC. Its translation is CASSLFGTGDDEQYF. This chain links TRBV28 with TRBJ2-7; the match to TRBD1 covers 10 bases. The junction had 7 bases not matched to a gene; V was cut back by 3 bases and J by 5 bases. The CDR3 spans 15 residues. From germline, CDR1 is MDHEN and CDR2 SYDVKM.